This T cell receptor (beta chain) was profiled in a study of blood T cell repertoires in COVID-19 (dated by TCRdb to about 2020). For the study in its entirety: The collaborator samples originated in the United States, Italy and Spain and spanned the acute and convalescent phases of COVID-19. The prospective study material was composed of cDNA or gDNA derived from T cells, B-cell-depleted T cells, or PBMCs. The dataset comprised deeply sampled blood TCRbeta repertoires from subjects exposed to, actively infected with, or recovered from COVID-19. Nearly every sample came with metadata listing a de-identified subject ID, COVID-19 status, age in years and sex. The samples were drawn from the first 160 participants of the ongoing ImmuneRACE study and from 1,254 subjects provided by 6 global collaborators. HLA class I and class II types, where available, came from metadata supplied by the sample provider rather than from assay-based typing. The repertoires were released in a freely available public database intended as a resource for research on the immune response to SARS-CoV-2.

The collaborating institutions used their own protocols to collect whole blood in K2EDTA tubes. For TCRbeta analysis, collaborators shipped samples in one of three forms: frozen whole blood, isolated PBMCs, or DNA extracted from either of those sample types. The CDR3, from cysteine to phenylalanine, totals 12 residues. The entry retains the CDR3 DNA only, 36 bases that are in frame from base 1. A distance of 5 bases separates the germline ends of V and J, which lose 2 bases and 6 bases respectively. TCRbeta CDR3 regions were amplified from genomic DNA by means of the immunoSEQ Assay, a bias-controlled multiplex PCR. The original pipeline was this. Within the assay, amplification of reference gene primers was used to estimate how many nucleated cells each sample contained. To quantify the absolute abundance of each unique TCRbeta CDR3 rearrangement, sequence reads were collapsed and filtered. For each sample, productive Simpson clonality was calculated as the square root of Simpson's diversity index over productive rearrangements. TCRdb retrieved this table from immuneACCESS and kept in-frame rearrangements only. Not all clones are present; in checked studies, unresolved V genes account for under half, and no reason is known for the remainder. From that table come the V and J calls and clone size; the DNA was used to work out D and trimming. The sample has under 100,000 clones on record, roughly four fifths of them singletons. 10% to 15% of the sample is held by the ten biggest clonotypes.

What the work shows at the level of the full study, not this receptor alone: The quantity of clinical and demographic metadata differed by source and by participant and was supplied without curation.

For this clone: This clone's antigen is unknown. The input lacks base qualities; no much larger clone sits a single base away.

The receptor chain draws on TRBV12-3 or TRBV12-4 and TRBJ1-5; the D gene is not confidently resolved. The source material was peripheral blood. The origin of this receptor is a human donor in a cohort sampled during active COVID-19. The nucleotide sequence reads TGTGCCAGCAGTTTACGAGGTCAGCCCCAGCATTTT. This sequence encodes CASSLRGQPQHF.